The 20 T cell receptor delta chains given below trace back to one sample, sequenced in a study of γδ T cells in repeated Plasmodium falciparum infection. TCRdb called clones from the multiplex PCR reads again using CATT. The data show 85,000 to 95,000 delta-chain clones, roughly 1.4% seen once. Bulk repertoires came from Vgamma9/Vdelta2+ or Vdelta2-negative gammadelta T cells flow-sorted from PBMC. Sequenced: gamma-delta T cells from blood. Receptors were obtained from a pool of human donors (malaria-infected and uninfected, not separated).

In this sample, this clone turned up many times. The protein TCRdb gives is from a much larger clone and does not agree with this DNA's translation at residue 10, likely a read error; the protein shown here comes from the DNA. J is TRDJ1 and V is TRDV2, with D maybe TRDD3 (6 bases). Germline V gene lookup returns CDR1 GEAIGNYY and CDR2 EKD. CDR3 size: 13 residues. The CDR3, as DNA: TGTGCCTGTGACCGTCTGGGGACCGATGAACTCATCTTT. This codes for CACDRLGTDELIF.

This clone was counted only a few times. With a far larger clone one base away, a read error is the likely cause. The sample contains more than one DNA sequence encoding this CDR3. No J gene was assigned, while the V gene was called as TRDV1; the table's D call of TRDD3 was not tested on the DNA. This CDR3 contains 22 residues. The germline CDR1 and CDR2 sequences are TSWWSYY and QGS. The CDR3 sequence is CALGELTSLPWGTLSYTNKLIF. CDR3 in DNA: TGTGCTCTTGGGGAACTAACGTCCTTACCCTGGGGGACCCTCTCGTACACCAACAAACTCATATTT.

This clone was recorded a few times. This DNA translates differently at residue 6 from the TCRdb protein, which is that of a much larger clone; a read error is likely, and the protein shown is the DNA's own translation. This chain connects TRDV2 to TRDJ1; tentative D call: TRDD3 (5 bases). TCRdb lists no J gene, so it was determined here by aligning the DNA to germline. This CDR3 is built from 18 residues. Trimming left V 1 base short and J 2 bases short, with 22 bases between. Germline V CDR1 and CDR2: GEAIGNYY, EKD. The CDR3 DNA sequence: TGTGCCTGTGACACTTGCGGGGTGATGGGGAAGGAGACCGATAAACTCATCTTT. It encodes CACDTCGVMGKETDKLIF.

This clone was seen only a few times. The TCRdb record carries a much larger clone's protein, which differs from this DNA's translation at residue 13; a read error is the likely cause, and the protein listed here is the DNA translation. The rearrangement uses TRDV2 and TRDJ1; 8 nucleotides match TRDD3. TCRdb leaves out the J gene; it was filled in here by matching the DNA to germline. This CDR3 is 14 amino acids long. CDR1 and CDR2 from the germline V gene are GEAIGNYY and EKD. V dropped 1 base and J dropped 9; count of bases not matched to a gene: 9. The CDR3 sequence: CACDTGGLTAQLIF. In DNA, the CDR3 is TGTGCCTGTGACACTGGGGGATTGACAGCACAACTCATCTTT.

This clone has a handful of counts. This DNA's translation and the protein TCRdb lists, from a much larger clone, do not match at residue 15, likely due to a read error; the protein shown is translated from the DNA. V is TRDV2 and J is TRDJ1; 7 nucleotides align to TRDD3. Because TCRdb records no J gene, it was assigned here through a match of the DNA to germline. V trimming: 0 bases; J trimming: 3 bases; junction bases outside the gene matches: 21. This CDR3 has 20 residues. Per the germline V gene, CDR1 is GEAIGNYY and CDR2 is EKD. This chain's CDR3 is CACDTVLGTRGLYYADKLIF. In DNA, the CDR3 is TGTGCCTGTGACACCGTACTGGGGACCCGGGGGTTATATTACGCCGATAAACTCATCTTT.

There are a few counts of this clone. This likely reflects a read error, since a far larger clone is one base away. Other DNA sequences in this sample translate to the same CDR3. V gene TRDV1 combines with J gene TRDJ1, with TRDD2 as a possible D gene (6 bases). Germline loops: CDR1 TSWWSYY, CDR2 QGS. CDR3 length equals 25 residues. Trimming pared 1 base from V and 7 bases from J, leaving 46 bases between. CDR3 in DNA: TGTGCTCTTGGGGAACGGGTCGGGACCTACCTTTTAGGAGGTCCTACTACCCTCCTGGGACTTAAACTCATCTTT. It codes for CALGERVGTYLLGGPTTLLGLKLIF.

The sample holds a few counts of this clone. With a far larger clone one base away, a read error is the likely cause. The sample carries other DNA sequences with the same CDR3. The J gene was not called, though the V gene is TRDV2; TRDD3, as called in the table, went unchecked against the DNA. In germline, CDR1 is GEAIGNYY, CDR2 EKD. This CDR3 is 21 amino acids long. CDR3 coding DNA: TGTGCCTGTGACACTATAAGGGGGAGCCCTACCTTTCACGCTTTGACAGCACAACTCTTCTTC. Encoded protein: CACDTIRGSPTFHALTAQLFF.

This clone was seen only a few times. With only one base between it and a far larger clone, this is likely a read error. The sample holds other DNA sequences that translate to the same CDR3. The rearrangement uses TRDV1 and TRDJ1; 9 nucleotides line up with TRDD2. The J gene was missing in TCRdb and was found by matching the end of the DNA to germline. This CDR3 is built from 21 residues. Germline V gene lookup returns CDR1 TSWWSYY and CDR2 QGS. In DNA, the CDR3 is TGTGCCCTTGGGGAACCTTCCTACTGGAGGCGTGATCCGTCTGACACCGATAAACTCATCTTT. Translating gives CALGEPSYWRRDPSDTDKLIF.

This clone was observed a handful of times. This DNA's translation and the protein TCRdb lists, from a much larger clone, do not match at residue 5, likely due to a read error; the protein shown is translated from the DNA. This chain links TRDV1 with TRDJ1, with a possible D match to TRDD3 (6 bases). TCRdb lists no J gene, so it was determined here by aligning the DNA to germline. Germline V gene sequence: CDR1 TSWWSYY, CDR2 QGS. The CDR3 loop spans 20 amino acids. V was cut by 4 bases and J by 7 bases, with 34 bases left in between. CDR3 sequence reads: CALGGRPALSFWGCSGKLIF. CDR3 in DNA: TGTGCTCTTGGGGGACGCCCTGCACTATCTTTTTGGGGGTGTTCTGGTAAACTCATCTTT.

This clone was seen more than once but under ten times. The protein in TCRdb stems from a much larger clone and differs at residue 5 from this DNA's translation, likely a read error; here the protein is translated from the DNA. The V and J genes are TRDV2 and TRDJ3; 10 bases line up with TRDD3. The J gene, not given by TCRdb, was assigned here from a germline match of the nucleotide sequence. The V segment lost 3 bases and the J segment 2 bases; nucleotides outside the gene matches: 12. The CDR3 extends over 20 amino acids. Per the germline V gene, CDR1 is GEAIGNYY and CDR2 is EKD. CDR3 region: CACDATGGFPGAWDTRQMFF. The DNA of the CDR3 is TGTGCCTGTGACGCGACTGGGGGATTCCCGGGAGCCTGGGACACCCGACAGATGTTTTTC.

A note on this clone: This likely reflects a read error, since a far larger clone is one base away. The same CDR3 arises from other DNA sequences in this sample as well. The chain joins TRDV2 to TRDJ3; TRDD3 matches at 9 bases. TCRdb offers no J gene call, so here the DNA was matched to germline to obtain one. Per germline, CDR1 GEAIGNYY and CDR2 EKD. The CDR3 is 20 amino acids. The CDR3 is CACDAWGIQSRSWDTRQMFF. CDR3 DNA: TGTGCCTGTGACGCCTGGGGGATCCAGAGTCGCTCCTGGGACACCCGGCAGATGTTTTTC.

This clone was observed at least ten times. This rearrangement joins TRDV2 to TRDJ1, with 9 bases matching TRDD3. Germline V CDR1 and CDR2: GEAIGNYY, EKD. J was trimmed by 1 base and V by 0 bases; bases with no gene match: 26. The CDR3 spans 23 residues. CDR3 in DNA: TGTGCCTGTGACACCCTCAACTACCTCAAGACTGGGGGACCTCTCGAATCCACCGATAAACTCATCTTT. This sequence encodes CACDTLNYLKTGGPLESTDKLIF.

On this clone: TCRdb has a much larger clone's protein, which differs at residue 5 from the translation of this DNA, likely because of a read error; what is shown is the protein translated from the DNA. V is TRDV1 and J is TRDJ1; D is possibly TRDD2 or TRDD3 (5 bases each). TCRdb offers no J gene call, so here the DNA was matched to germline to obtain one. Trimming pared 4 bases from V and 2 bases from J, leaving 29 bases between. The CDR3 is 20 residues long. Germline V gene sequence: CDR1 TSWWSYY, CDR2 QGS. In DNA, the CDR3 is TGTGCTCTTGGGGTATCATCCCTACGGCTGGGTAACCCTTTTACCGATAAACTCATCTTT. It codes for CALGVSSLRLGNPFTDKLIF.

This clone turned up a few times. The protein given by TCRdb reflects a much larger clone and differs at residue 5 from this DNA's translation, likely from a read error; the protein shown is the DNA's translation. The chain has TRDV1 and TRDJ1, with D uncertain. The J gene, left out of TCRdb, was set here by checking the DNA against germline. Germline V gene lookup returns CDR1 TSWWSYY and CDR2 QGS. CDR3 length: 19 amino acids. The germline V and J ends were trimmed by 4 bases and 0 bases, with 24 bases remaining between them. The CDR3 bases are TGTGCTCTTGGGGGACGATTTACTCTAACCCTCGTGTACACCGATAAACTCATCTTT. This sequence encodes CALGGRFTLTLVYTDKLIF.

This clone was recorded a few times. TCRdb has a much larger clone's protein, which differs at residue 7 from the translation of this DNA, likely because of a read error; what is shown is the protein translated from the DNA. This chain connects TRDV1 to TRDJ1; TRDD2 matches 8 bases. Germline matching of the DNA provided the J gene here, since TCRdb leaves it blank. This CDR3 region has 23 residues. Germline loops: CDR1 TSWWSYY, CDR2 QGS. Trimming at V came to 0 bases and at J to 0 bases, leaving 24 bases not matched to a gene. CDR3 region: CALGELEIFLLTPGIMYTDKLIF. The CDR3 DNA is TGTGCTCTTGGGGAACTCGAAATCTTCCTACTGACCCCGGGGATCATGTACACCGATAAACTCATCTTT.

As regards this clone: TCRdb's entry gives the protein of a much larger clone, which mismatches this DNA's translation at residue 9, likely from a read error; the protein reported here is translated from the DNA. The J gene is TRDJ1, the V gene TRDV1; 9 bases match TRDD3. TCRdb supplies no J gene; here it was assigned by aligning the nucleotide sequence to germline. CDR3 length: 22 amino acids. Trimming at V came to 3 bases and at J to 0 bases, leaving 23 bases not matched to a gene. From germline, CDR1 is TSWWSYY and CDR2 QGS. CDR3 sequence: CALGDTLYFMTYWGTYTDKLIF. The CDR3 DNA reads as TGTGCTCTTGGGGACACCCTTTATTTCATGACGTACTGGGGGACTTACACCGATAAACTCATCTTT.

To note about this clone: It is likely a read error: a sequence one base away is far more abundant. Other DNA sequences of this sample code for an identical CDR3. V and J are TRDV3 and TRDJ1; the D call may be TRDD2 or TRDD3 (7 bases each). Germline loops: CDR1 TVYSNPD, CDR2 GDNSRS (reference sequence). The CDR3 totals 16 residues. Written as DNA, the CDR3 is TGCGCCTTCCTTCACTGGGGCAATACGTACACCGATAAACTCATCTTT. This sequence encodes CAFLHWGNTYTDKLIF. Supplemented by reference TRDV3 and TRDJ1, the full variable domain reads CDKVTQSSPDQTVASGSEVVLLCTYDTVYSNPDLFWYRIRPDYSFQFVFYGDNSRSEGADFTQGRFSVKHILTQKAFHLVISPVRTEDSATYYCAFLHWGNTYTDKLIFGKGTRVTVEP.

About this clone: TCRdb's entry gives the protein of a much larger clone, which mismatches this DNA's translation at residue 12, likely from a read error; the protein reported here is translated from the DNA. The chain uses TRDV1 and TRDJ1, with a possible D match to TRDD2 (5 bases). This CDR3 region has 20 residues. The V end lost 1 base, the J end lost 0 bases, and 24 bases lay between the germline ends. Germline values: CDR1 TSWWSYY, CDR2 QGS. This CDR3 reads CALGEPYLVPNGAYTDKLIF. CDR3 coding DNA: TGTGCTCTTGGGGAACCCTACCTCGTCCCAAACGGGGCGTACACCGATAAACTCATCTTT.

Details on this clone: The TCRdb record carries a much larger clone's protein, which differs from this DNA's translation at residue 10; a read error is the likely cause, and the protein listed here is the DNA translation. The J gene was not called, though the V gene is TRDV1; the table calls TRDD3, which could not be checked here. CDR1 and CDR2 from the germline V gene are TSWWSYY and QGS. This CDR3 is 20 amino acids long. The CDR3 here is CALGELNPNCWGWRTDKHIF. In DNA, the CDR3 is TGTGCTCTTGGGGAACTAAATCCCAACTGCTGGGGGTGGAGAACCGATAAACACATCTTT.

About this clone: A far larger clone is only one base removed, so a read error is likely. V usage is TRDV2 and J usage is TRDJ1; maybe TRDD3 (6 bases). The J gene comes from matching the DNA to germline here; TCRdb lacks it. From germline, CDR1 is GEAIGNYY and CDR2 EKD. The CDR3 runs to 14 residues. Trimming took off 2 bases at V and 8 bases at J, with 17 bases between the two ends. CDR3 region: CACDKVGGHQKLIF. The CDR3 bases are TGTGCCTGTGACAAGGTGGGGGGACACCAAAAACTCATCTTT.